This T cell receptor beta chain was recovered during a study of blood T cell repertoires in COVID-19. At the level of the study: Both acute and convalescent COVID-19 samples were obtained from the United States, Italy and Spain.

Original methodology: Reference gene primer amplification gave estimated nucleated cell counts. This table comes from immunoSEQ multiplex PCR, and its TCRdb copy is limited to in-frame clones, with some not included. That table gives V, J and clone size, and the DNA gave D and trimming. The sample consists of roughly 390,000 clones, roughly 85% of them appearing once. The CDR3 runs to 11 residues. CDR1 DFQATT and CDR2 SNEGSKA come from the germline V gene (reference sequence). Trimming left V 5 bases short and J 4 bases short, with 9 bases between. The receptor was derived from a woman younger than 35 with acute or convalescent COVID-19. Sequenced input: peripheral blood. This sequence joins TRBV20-1 and TRBJ2-7; D may be TRBD1 (5 bases). CDR3: CSAPQGYEQYF. CDR3 sequence (DNA): TGCAGTGCTCCGCAGGGTTACGAGCAGTACTTC.